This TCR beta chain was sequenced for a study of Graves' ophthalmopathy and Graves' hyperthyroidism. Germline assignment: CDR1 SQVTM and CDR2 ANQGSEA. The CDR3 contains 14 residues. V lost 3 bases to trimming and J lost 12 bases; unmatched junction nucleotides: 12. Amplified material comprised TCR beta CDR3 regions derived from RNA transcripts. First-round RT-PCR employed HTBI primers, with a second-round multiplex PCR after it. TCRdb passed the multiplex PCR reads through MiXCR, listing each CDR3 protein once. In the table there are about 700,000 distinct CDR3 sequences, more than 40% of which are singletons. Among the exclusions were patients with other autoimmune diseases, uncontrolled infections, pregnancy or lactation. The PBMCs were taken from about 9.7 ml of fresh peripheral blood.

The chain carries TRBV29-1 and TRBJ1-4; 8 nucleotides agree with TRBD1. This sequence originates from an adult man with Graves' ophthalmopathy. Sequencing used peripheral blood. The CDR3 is CSVDNTQGGVELFF. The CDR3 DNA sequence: TGCAGCGTTGACAACACACAGGGGGGGGTGGAACTGTTTTTT.